The 18 T cell receptor beta chains presented below share a single source sample, sequenced in a study of CD8+ T cells in alopecia areata. Reverse transcribed after extraction, RNA yielded cDNA as the sequencing template. The data were produced by immunoSEQ multiplex PCR, yet TCRdb's version contains in-frame clones alone and is incomplete. This table has more than 90,000 clones, around 58% appearing once. Specified treatment: oral pan-JAK inhibitor, 5-10 mg twice daily. The sample was CD8+ T cells sorted from blood, taken at week 4, from a patient treated with tofacitinib. The origin of the receptors is a human donor with alopecia areata.

The chain employs TRBV5-6 and TRBJ2-3; 9 bases agree with TRBD2. The CDR3 sequence is 15 residues long. Losses at the gene ends were 4 bases for V and 4 bases for J; bases not matched to a gene: 7. Germline V lookup: CDR1 SGHDT, CDR2 YYEEEE. CDR3 sequence: CASSNDGGGADTQYF. CDR3 bases: TGTGCCAGCAGCAACGACGGCGGGGGGGCAGATACGCAGTATTTT.

The rearrangement links TRBV30 to TRBJ1-1; TRBD1 aligns across 7 bases. V shed 2 bases and J 3 bases; nucleotides not matched to a gene: 9. Germline V gene data show CDR1 as GTSNPN and CDR2 as SVGIG (reference sequence). The CDR3 length is 15 residues. The CDR3 bases are TGTGCCTGGAGTTCCCTAAGACAGGGCGACACTGAAGCTTTCTTT. Amino acids: CAWSSLRQGDTEAFF.

At least ten counts were recorded for this clone. The chain carries TRBV12-5 and TRBJ1-2; 10 bases align to TRBD1. The CDR3 has 16 amino acids. The germline V gene has CDR1 LGHNT and CDR2 FRNRAP. V shed 4 bases, J shed 3 bases, and the junction held 8 bases outside the gene matches. CDR3 DNA sequence: TGTGCTAGTGGTTCCCCAGCCGGGACAGGGGACTATGGCTACACCTTC. It encodes CASGSPAGTGDYGYTF.

This rearrangement joins TRBV30 to TRBJ1-2; TRBD1 aligns across 7 bases. The CDR3 extends over 14 amino acids. J gave up 6 bases and V 0 bases, and 7 bases lay outside the gene matches. Germline CDR1 and CDR2: GTSNPN and SVGIG (reference sequence). DNA of the CDR3: TGTGCCTGGAGTGTACTGAGGGGGCTGGATGGCTACACCTTC. It codes for CAWSVLRGLDGYTF.

This chain uses TRBV7-9 with TRBJ1-2; a weak D match, TRBD1 (6 bases). The CDR3 is 14 amino acids. Per the germline V gene, CDR1 is SEHNR and CDR2 is FQNEAQ (reference sequence). The V end lost 5 bases, the J end lost 0 bases, and 10 bases lay between the germline ends. The CDR3: CASSTSGANYGYTF. CDR3 bases: TGTGCCAGCAGCACCTCAGGGGCTAACTATGGCTACACCTTC.

The chain links TRBV30 to TRBJ1-1; TRBD1 is a possible D gene (6 bases). This CDR3 has 14 amino acids. Deletions cut 4 bases from V and 0 bases from J, with 12 bases between. Per germline, CDR1 GTSNPN and CDR2 SVGIG (reference sequence). CDR3 DNA sequence: TGTGCCTGGACCCGGGGGCGTATGAACACTGAAGCTTTCTTT. This sequence encodes CAWTRGRMNTEAFF.

This clone occurred a few times. The chain uses TRBV30 and TRBJ2-4; D unclear. Germline V lookup: CDR1 GTSNPN, CDR2 SVGIG (reference sequence). The V and J ends lost 1 base and 6 bases respectively, with 10 bases between them. The CDR3 covers 13 residues. The DNA for the CDR3 is TGTGCCTGGAGTGAAGGCAGTCCAAACATTCAGTACTTC. This codes for CAWSEGSPNIQYF.

The sample holds a few counts of this clone. V usage is TRBV30 and J usage is TRBJ2-2, with 9 bases fitting TRBD1. The CDR3 has 13 amino acids. The J segment lost 5 bases and the V segment lost 5 bases, leaving 3 bases of the junction unmatched. Per germline, CDR1 GTSNPN and CDR2 SVGIG (reference sequence). The CDR3 nucleotides read TGTGCCTGGGGACAGGGGTGGACCGGGGAGCTGTTTTTT. Translating gives CAWGQGWTGELFF.

The gene calls are TRBV27 and TRBJ2-1; no reliable D call. From germline, CDR1 is MNHEY and CDR2 SMNVEV (reference sequence). Trimming left V 6 bases short and J 8 bases short, with 14 bases between. The CDR3 sequence is 13 residues long. CDR3 region: CASSRSWADEQFF. For the CDR3, the DNA is TGTGCCAGCAGCCGCTCATGGGCGGATGAGCAGTTCTTC.

The chain combines TRBV4-3 with TRBJ2-7; D remains unclear. The germline CDR1 and CDR2 sequences are LGHNA and YSLEER. Trimming shortened V by 3 bases and J by 2 bases, and 14 bases separated the two germline ends. The CDR3 spans 15 residues. CDR3 loop: CASSHSSNPTYEQYF. In DNA, the CDR3 is TGCGCCAGCAGCCACTCGTCGAATCCCACCTACGAGCAGTACTTC.

This clone was detected only a few times. The chain joins TRBV6-5 to TRBJ2-1; D remains unclear. CDR3 length: 12 residues. Germline CDR1 MNHEY, CDR2 SVGAGI. Trimming cost V 5 bases and J 5 bases, with 7 bases left between them. The CDR3, as DNA: TGTGCCAGCAGTGGCGGAGACAATGAGCAGTTCTTC. Translated: CASSGGDNEQFF.

This clone was observed a handful of times. The chain employs TRBV2 and TRBJ2-3; D unresolved. Per germline, CDR1 SNHLY and CDR2 FYNNEI. The CDR3 runs to 11 residues. Deletions cut 7 bases from V and 11 bases from J, with 13 bases between. The CDR3 DNA sequence: TGTGCCAGCATCGGCGGCTACCAGCAGTATTTT. Translation gives CASIGGYQQYF.

The chain is built from TRBV29-1 and TRBJ2-2; TRBD2 matches 13 bases. CDR3 size: 16 residues. Germline CDR1 and CDR2: SQVTM and ANQGSEA. The trim removed 6 bases at V and 0 bases at J, leaving 4 bases unmatched. The CDR3 bases are TGCAGCGTATGGACTAGCGGGGGCGCGAACACCGGGGAGCTGTTTTTT. Protein: CSVWTSGGANTGELFF.

V is TRBV25-1 and J is TRBJ1-2, with D perhaps matching TRBD1 (5 bases). The CDR3 totals 13 residues. Germline assignment: CDR1 MGHDK and CDR2 SYGVNS. Trimming removed 2 bases from V and 6 bases from J, with 10 bases in between. The CDR3 sequence is CASSEERGDGYTF. CDR3 coding DNA: TGTGCCAGCAGTGAAGAGAGGGGTGATGGCTACACCTTC.

The chain carries TRBV29-1 and TRBJ1-1, with D possibly TRBD1 on 6 matching bases. This CDR3 is 13 amino acids long. Germline V gene sequence: CDR1 SQVTM, CDR2 ANQGSEA. Deletions cut 3 bases from V and 6 bases from J, with 14 bases between. The CDR3 protein is CSVEGHLNPEAFF. DNA for the CDR3: TGCAGCGTTGAGGGACACCTAAACCCTGAAGCTTTCTTT.

V gene TRBV27 combines with J gene TRBJ2-6; D ambiguous. This CDR3 spans 13 amino acids. The V and J ends lost 7 bases and 1 base respectively, with 5 bases between them. The germline CDR1 and CDR2 sequences are MNHEY and SMNVEV (reference sequence). CDR3 sequence (DNA): TGTGCCAGCACCGAGTCTGGGGCCAACGTCCTGACTTTC. It codes for CASTESGANVLTF.

The chain uses TRBV29-1 and TRBJ2-7, with a possible D match to TRBD1 (6 bases). Germline V gene data show CDR1 as SQVTM and CDR2 as ANQGSEA. The CDR3 runs to 13 residues. V lost 2 bases and J lost 6, with 14 bases in between. The DNA of the CDR3 is TGCAGCGTTGAATCGGCAGGGGCCTCCGAGCAGTACTTC. As protein: CSVESAGASEQYF.

V is TRBV29-1 and J is TRBJ2-7; 10 nucleotides align to TRBD2. The germline V gene has CDR1 SQVTM and CDR2 ANQGSEA. The length of the CDR3 is 14 residues. V lost 5 bases to trimming and J lost 6 bases; unmatched junction nucleotides: 10. CDR3 sequence reads: CSVHGVLAGSEQYF. The CDR3 nucleotides are TGCAGCGTTCACGGGGTACTAGCGGGGTCCGAGCAGTACTTC.